These 11 T cell receptor beta chains came from one sample sequenced in a study of T cells after yellow fever vaccination. TCRdb reprocessed the 5' RACE reads with MiXCR, giving one entry per CDR3 protein. The sample lists around 550,000 distinct CDR3 sequences; approximately 21% were seen once. Sequenced material: PBMCs, taken 15 days after the yellow fever booster vaccination. These receptors were obtained from a man younger than 40 who received the YFV17D yellow fever vaccine.

This clonotype was seen just once. The rearrangement links TRBV27 to TRBJ1-6; D unresolved. Germline CDR1 and CDR2: MNHEY and SMNVEV (reference sequence). V shed 8 bases and J shed 10 bases, with 18 bases lying between them. The CDR3 has 14 residues. CDR3 loop: CASGVLPVGSPLHF. CDR3 in DNA: TGTGCCAGCGGCGTCTTACCGGTGGGGTCACCCCTCCACTTT.

This clonotype has a count of ten or more. The chain joins TRBV3-1 to TRBJ2-2; D is undetermined. Germline V gene data show CDR1 as LGHDT and CDR2 as YNNKEL (reference sequence). The CDR3 is made up of 17 amino acids. Trimming took off 1 base at V and 4 bases at J, with 16 bases between the two ends. The CDR3 DNA is TGTGCCAGCAGCCAAGTCGCCGGGCGGTTAATCACCGGGGAGCTGTTTTTT. As protein: CASSQVAGRLITGELFF.

This clonotype has only a few counts. The gene calls are TRBV28 and TRBJ2-3; 12 bases are a match to TRBD2. V dropped 3 bases and J dropped 3; count of bases not matched to a gene: 4. Germline-derived CDR1 and CDR2 are MDHEN and SYDVKM. The length of the CDR3 is 16 residues. The CDR3 here is CASSFPLAGGTDTQYF. The CDR3 nucleotides read TGTGCCAGCAGTTTCCCTCTAGCGGGAGGGACAGATACGCAGTATTTT.

The chain joins TRBV5-4 to TRBJ2-1; the match to TRBD2 covers 15 bases. CDR1 is SGHNT and CDR2 is YYREEE in the germline V gene (reference sequence). This CDR3 region has 16 residues. Trimming at V came to 2 bases and at J to 4 bases, leaving 1 base not matched to a gene. The CDR3 coding sequence is TGTGCCAGCAGCTTCGGGACTAGCGGGAGGTACAATGAGCAGTTCTTC. Its protein is CASSFGTSGRYNEQFF.

This clonotype has only a few counts. This rearrangement joins TRBV6-5 to TRBJ2-5; D possibly uses TRBD1 or TRBD2 (6 bases each). CDR1 and CDR2 (germline): MNHEY, SVGAGI. The CDR3 consists of 15 residues. The germline V and J ends were trimmed by 2 bases and 1 base, with 11 bases remaining between them. This chain's CDR3 is CASSYPRGVQETQYF. In nucleotides, the CDR3 is TGTGCCAGCAGTTACCCTAGGGGGGTCCAAGAGACCCAGTACTTC.

The gene calls are TRBV29-1 and TRBJ2-1; D might be TRBD2 (5 bases). V lost 7 bases and J 2 bases, leaving 15 bases between the germline ends. CDR1 and CDR2 from the germline V gene are SQVTM and ANQGSEA. This CDR3 contains 14 residues. The DNA of the CDR3 is TGCAGCGCCCTTTCCGGGATCCCCTACAATGAGCAGTTCTTC. Its translation is CSALSGIPYNEQFF.

The chain recombines TRBV20-1 with TRBJ2-5, with 11 bases matching TRBD2. J gave up 9 bases and V 5 bases, and 11 bases lay outside the gene matches. The CDR3 spans 14 residues. Germline V gene sequence: CDR1 DFQATT, CDR2 SNEGSKA (reference sequence). The CDR3 loop reads CSAALAGGQGAQYF. The CDR3 nucleotides are TGCAGTGCTGCCCTAGCGGGAGGACAAGGGGCCCAGTACTTC.

This clonotype was found a few times. The rearrangement links TRBV7-6 to TRBJ2-1; D is possibly TRBD1 or TRBD2 (6 bases each). The CDR3 sequence is 16 residues long. V lost 5 bases and J 4 bases, leaving 18 bases between the germline ends. Germline V gene lookup returns CDR1 SGHVS and CDR2 FNYEAQ. The CDR3 DNA reads TGTGCCAGCAGCCTGACAGGTAGCGGACCTTACAATGAGCAGTTCTTC. This encodes CASSLTGSGPYNEQFF.

The V and J genes are TRBV10-2 and TRBJ2-3; D gene uncertain. The CDR3 totals 16 residues. Germline V gene sequence: CDR1 WSHSY, CDR2 SAAADI. The V end lost 0 bases, the J end lost 0 bases, and 10 bases lay between the germline ends. Written as DNA, the CDR3 is TGCGCCAGCAGTGAGTCACGCGCGTCTAGCACAGATACGCAGTATTTT. Residues: CASSESRASSTDTQYF.

The gene calls are TRBV20-1 and TRBJ2-1; 7 bases fit TRBD2. The CDR3 spans 15 residues. J gave up 2 bases and V 2 bases, and 6 bases lay outside the gene matches. CDR1 and CDR2 (germline): DFQATT, SNEGSKA (reference sequence). The CDR3 here is CSARTLLAAYNEQFF. As DNA, the CDR3 is TGCAGTGCTAGAACCCTCCTAGCGGCCTACAATGAGCAGTTCTTC.

The V and J genes are TRBV20-1 and TRBJ1-1; perhaps TRBD1 as D (6 bases). Germline assignment: CDR1 DFQATT and CDR2 SNEGSKA (reference sequence). The CDR3 is 15 residues long. Trimming removed 3 bases at V and 0 bases at J, with 14 bases between. CDR3 region: CSASRQGFMNTEAFF. CDR3 coding DNA: TGCAGTGCTAGTCGGCAGGGGTTCATGAACACTGAAGCTTTCTTT.